This T cell receptor (beta chain) was sequenced for a study of monozygotic twins with cystic fibrosis. Points from the study as a whole: Co-twins had the most similar V usage for 13 of 16 pairs, J for 8.

This CDR3 comprises 16 residues. This clone has a handful of counts. Its antigen remains unidentified. The data were produced by immunoSEQ multiplex PCR, yet TCRdb's version contains in-frame clones alone and is incomplete. The sample yields about 14,000 clones, just under 95% seen once. Sequencing was performed on blood. This clonotype originated in a girl aged 2-10 years with cystic fibrosis. The chain uses TRBV21-1 and TRBJ2-2; the table's D call, TRBD1, was not checked against the DNA. TRBV21-1 is an annotated pseudogene. The CDR3 reads CASSKSGGSGTGELFF. In DNA, the CDR3 is TGTGCCAGCAGCAAATCAGGGGGCTCGGGCACCGGGGAGCTGTTTTTT.